Described below is a single TCR beta chain sequence and its context. The antigen is not known. PCR employed 60 Vbeta and 13 Jbeta primers. Here immunoSEQ multiplex PCR was the method, and the copy in TCRdb shows in-frame clones only, minus some. The table has 95,000 to 100,000 clones, around 77% seen once. CDR1 is LNHNV and CDR2 is YYDKDF in the germline V gene (reference sequence). The CDR3 consists of 17 residues. V was clipped by 0 bases and J by 5 bases; unmatched bases: 11. The sample belongs to a study of cytomegalovirus exposure and HLA in healthy donors. About the research overall: Unique TCRs numbering about 85 million, obtained from HLA-typed donors, made up an early data release. When just under 400 donors were genotyped, approximately 81% of them were found to fall in the Caucasian-associated ancestry cluster. The study, taken as a whole, reports: There were reportedly fewer N-insertions in an Asian-associated ancestry cluster than the approximately 670-donor mean, in a later analysis.

The rearrangement links TRBV15 to TRBJ2-5; the match to TRBD2 covers 8 bases. Sequencing used PBMCs. The origin of this receptor is a man between 35 and 55 years old in good health and CMV-seronegative. The CDR3 loop reads CATSRDSGTSTMETQYF. The CDR3 region has the DNA TGTGCCACCAGCAGAGATAGTGGGACTAGTACTATGGAGACCCAGTACTTC.